Listed below are T cell receptor beta chains from one sample, sequenced in a study of blood T cell repertoires in COVID-19. Using immunoSEQ multiplex PCR, the repertoire was profiled, and TCRdb retains in-frame clones only, with some absent. Among approximately 160,000 clones, about 88% were seen once, and the ten largest hold 6% to 7.5%. The sample taken for sequencing was PBMCs or T cells enriched from blood (not recorded which). These receptors were collected from a woman between 50 and 59 years old who had recovered from COVID-19. CDR3s include the opening cysteine and the closing phenylalanine or tryptophan. The order of the fields is CDR3 DNA, CDR3 protein, D gene, J gene, CDR3 length, clone size, V gene. A D gene is named only where the DNA matches it firmly. Clone size is shown for a subset of rows, as once, few, many or a class of expanded clone.

CDR3 DNA: TGTGCCAGTACCCCCCAGGGCCTCAGTCGGGAGCCCCAGCATTTT
CDR3 protein: CASTPQGLSREPQHF
D gene: NA
J gene: TRBJ1-5
CDR3 length: 15
clone size: NA
V gene: TRBV19

CDR3 DNA: TGTGCCAGCTCCAACACAGGGGGGTATCAGCCCCAGCATTTT
CDR3 protein: CASSNTGGYQPQHF
D gene: TRBD1
J gene: TRBJ1-5
CDR3 length: 14
clone size: once
V gene: TRBV19

CDR3 DNA: TGTGCCAGCAGTTTCATCGGGACAGGGAACCAGGGAGCGAATTTAGCCAAAAACATTCAGTACTTC
CDR3 protein: CASSFIGTGNQGANLAKNIQYF
D gene: TRBD1
J gene: TRBJ2-4
CDR3 length: 22
clone size: NA
V gene: TRBV27

CDR3 DNA: TGTGCCAGCAGCAAAGGGGGAGGACGGTATAATTCACCCCTCCACTTT
CDR3 protein: CASSKGGGRYNSPLHF
D gene: NA
J gene: TRBJ1-6
CDR3 length: 16
clone size: NA
V gene: TRBV21-1

CDR3 DNA: TGTGCCAGTAGTCCCACGGGGACTAGCGATCATCAGTACTTC
CDR3 protein: CASSPTGTSDHQYF
D gene: TRBD2
J gene: TRBJ2-7
CDR3 length: 14
clone size: NA
V gene: TRBV19

CDR3 DNA: TGTGCCAGCACCACCTTTGGGACAGGGGAGGAAAAACTGTTTTTT
CDR3 protein: CASTTFGTGEEKLFF
D gene: TRBD1
J gene: TRBJ1-4
CDR3 length: 15
clone size: NA
V gene: TRBV9

CDR3 DNA: TGCGCCAGCAGCCGAAGACAGGGAGATAATGAAAAACTGTTTTTT
CDR3 protein: CASSRRQGDNEKLFF
D gene: TRBD1
J gene: TRBJ1-4
CDR3 length: 15
clone size: NA
V gene: TRBV5-1

CDR3 DNA: TGTGCCAGCAGTTATAGGCAGGGGGCGGATACGCAGTATTTT
CDR3 protein: CASSYRQGADTQYF
D gene: TRBD1
J gene: TRBJ2-3
CDR3 length: 14
clone size: NA
V gene: TRBV6-5

CDR3 DNA: TGTGCCAGCAGCTCACTGATGGAACTAGCGGGAGGGCGGCAGTTCTTC
CDR3 protein: CASSSLMELAGGRQFF
D gene: TRBD2
J gene: TRBJ2-1
CDR3 length: 16
clone size: NA
V gene: TRBV5-4

CDR3 DNA: TGTGCCAGCAGTTCAGGGGGCGATCTAGAATACGAGCAGTACTTC
CDR3 protein: CASSSGGDLEYEQYF
D gene: TRBD1
J gene: TRBJ2-7
CDR3 length: 15
clone size: once
V gene: TRBV27

CDR3 DNA: TGTGCCTGGAACAGCGGGAAAGGCGCAGATACGCAGTATTTT
CDR3 protein: CAWNSGKGADTQYF
D gene: TRBD2
J gene: TRBJ2-3
CDR3 length: 14
clone size: NA
V gene: TRBV30

CDR3 DNA: TGCGCCAGCAGCTTTAATAGCGGAAGGGGTGAGTTCTTC
CDR3 protein: CASSFNSGRGEFF
D gene: NA
J gene: TRBJ2-1
CDR3 length: 13
clone size: few
V gene: TRBV5-1

CDR3 DNA: TGTGCCAGCAGCAATAACAAGTTTCAGCCGGGAGGCCGCAACGAGCAGTACTTC
CDR3 protein: CASSNNKFQPGGRNEQYF
D gene: TRBD2
J gene: TRBJ2-7
CDR3 length: 18
clone size: NA
V gene: TRBV3-1/TRBV3-2

CDR3 DNA: TGTGCCAGCAGGGGGGACAGCCTCTATGGCTACACCTTC
CDR3 protein: CASRGDSLYGYTF
D gene: TRBD1
J gene: TRBJ1-2
CDR3 length: 13
clone size: NA
V gene: TRBV7-9

CDR3 DNA: TGTGCCAGCAGTCCCGGACAGTTAATCAATGAGCAGTTCTTC
CDR3 protein: CASSPGQLINEQFF
D gene: NA
J gene: TRBJ2-1
CDR3 length: 14
clone size: NA
V gene: TRBV28

CDR3 DNA: TGTGCCAGCTCATTTGCTGAGTATGGCTACACCTTC
CDR3 protein: CASSFAEYGYTF
D gene: NA
J gene: TRBJ1-2
CDR3 length: 12
clone size: NA
V gene: TRBV18

CDR3 DNA: TGCGCCAGCAGCCTTGGGACTCCCCCCGGGGAGCTGTTTTTT
CDR3 protein: CASSLGTPPGELFF
D gene: NA
J gene: TRBJ2-2
CDR3 length: 14
clone size: NA
V gene: TRBV5-1

CDR3 DNA: TGTGCCAGCAGCTCCCCAGGGGAGACCACCTACGAGCAGTACTTC
CDR3 protein: CASSSPGETTYEQYF
D gene: NA
J gene: TRBJ2-7
CDR3 length: 15
clone size: NA
V gene: TRBV7-2